This is a list of T cell receptor beta chains from one sample in a study of PD-L1 blockade in urothelial cancer. Clones were read by immunoSEQ multiplex PCR, and TCRdb kept only the in-frame ones, dropping some. The sample shows 60,000 to 85,000 clones, about nine tenths of them seen only once. The specimen comprised PBMCs, sampled around atezolizumab (anti-PD-L1) treatment. These receptors came from a woman in her 70s with urothelial cancer. CDR3s include the opening cysteine and the closing phenylalanine or tryptophan. A D gene is named only where the DNA matches it firmly. Clone size is given for some rows only: seen once, a few or many times, or a class if the clone is expanded.

j_call: TRBJ2-6
v_call: TRBV7-9
clone_size: .
d_call: TRBD1
cdr3_nt: TGTGCCAGCAGCTTGGCGACAGGGGCGCGTTCCTCTGGGGCCAACGTCCTGACTTTC
cdr3_aa: CASSLATGARSSGANVLTF

j_call: TRBJ2-5
v_call: TRBV2
clone_size: .
d_call: TRBD1
cdr3_nt: TGTGCCAGCAGTAACAGGGGGCGAGCGGCCCAGTACTTC
cdr3_aa: CASSNRGRAAQYF

j_call: TRBJ1-3
v_call: TRBV28
clone_size: .
d_call: .
cdr3_nt: TGTGCCAGCAACTGGGGTGGACTGTCTGGAAACACCATATATTTT
cdr3_aa: CASNWGGLSGNTIYF

j_call: TRBJ2-7
v_call: TRBV11-2
clone_size: few
d_call: .
cdr3_nt: TGTGCCAGCAGCTTAAATACAGGGAGCTCCTACGAGCAGTACTTC
cdr3_aa: CASSLNTGSSYEQYF

j_call: TRBJ2-2
v_call: TRBV11-1
clone_size: .
d_call: .
cdr3_nt: TGTGCCAGCAGCTTTAGTACCGGGGAGCTGTTTTTT
cdr3_aa: CASSFSTGELFF

j_call: TRBJ1-2
v_call: TRBV7-8
clone_size: .
d_call: .
cdr3_nt: TGTGCCAGCAGCCCAGGACACCGCGAATATGGCTACACCTTC
cdr3_aa: CASSPGHREYGYTF

j_call: TRBJ1-2
v_call: TRBV27
clone_size: .
d_call: .
cdr3_nt: TGTGCCAGCAGCATTAGGTCCGACTTTGACCCCCTCTTCTTC
cdr3_aa: CASSIRSDFDPLFF

j_call: TRBJ1-2
v_call: TRBV18
clone_size: .
d_call: .
cdr3_nt: TGTGCCAGCTCACCTTGGGCGGGGGCGAACTATGGCTACACCTTC
cdr3_aa: CASSPWAGANYGYTF

j_call: TRBJ1-1
v_call: TRBV5-1
clone_size: .
d_call: .
cdr3_nt: TGCGCCAGCCGCGGGGGGGAGACTGAAGCTTTCTTT
cdr3_aa: CASRGGETEAFF

j_call: TRBJ2-7
v_call: TRBV7-9
clone_size: .
d_call: TRBD1
cdr3_nt: TGTGCCAGCAGCTTAGCGCCGACAGGGGATCAGGACGAGCAGTACTTC
cdr3_aa: CASSLAPTGDQDEQYF

j_call: TRBJ1-2
v_call: TRBV10-3
clone_size: .
d_call: TRBD1
cdr3_nt: TGTGCCATCAGTGAAGGACAGGGGTATGGCTACACCTTC
cdr3_aa: CAISEGQGYGYTF

j_call: TRBJ2-3
v_call: TRBV13
clone_size: .
d_call: TRBD2
cdr3_nt: TGTGCCAGCAGCTTAGGGGCTAGCGGGGGGGCTTACACAGATACGCAGTATTTT
cdr3_aa: CASSLGASGGAYTDTQYF

j_call: TRBJ1-3
v_call: TRBV4-2
clone_size: .
d_call: .
cdr3_nt: TGTGCCAGCAGCCCCCATGAGTTGCAGACATACTCTGGAAACACCATATATTTT
cdr3_aa: CASSPHELQTYSGNTIYF

j_call: TRBJ1-1
v_call: TRBV5-1
clone_size: .
d_call: .
cdr3_nt: TGCGCCAGCAGCTTGTATGACAGTTTGAACACTGAAGCTTTCTTT
cdr3_aa: CASSLYDSLNTEAFF

j_call: TRBJ2-5
v_call: TRBV15
clone_size: few
d_call: .
cdr3_nt: TGTGCCACCAGCATTCAAGGGGGAACCCAAGAGACCCAGTACTTC
cdr3_aa: CATSIQGGTQETQYF

j_call: TRBJ2-7
v_call: TRBV27
clone_size: .
d_call: TRBD1
cdr3_nt: TGTGCCAGCAGTTTACGGATTTCCAGGGGGCTTTACGAGCAGTACTTC
cdr3_aa: CASSLRISRGLYEQYF

j_call: TRBJ2-1
v_call: TRBV4-1
clone_size: .
d_call: .
cdr3_nt: TGCGCCAGCAGCCAATTTGCGGGTGCCTACAATGAGCAGTTCTTC
cdr3_aa: CASSQFAGAYNEQFF

j_call: TRBJ2-2
v_call: TRBV7-3
clone_size: once
d_call: .
cdr3_nt: TGTGCCAGCAGCTTAGTGGGCGCAGGCACCGGGGAGCTGTTTTTT
cdr3_aa: CASSLVGAGTGELFF

j_call: TRBJ1-1
v_call: TRBV7-9
clone_size: .
d_call: .
cdr3_nt: TGTGCCAGCAGCTTAGCCGCCGGGAACACTGAAGCTTTCTTT
cdr3_aa: CASSLAAGNTEAFF

j_call: TRBJ2-3
v_call: TRBV5-4
clone_size: .
d_call: TRBD2
cdr3_nt: TGTGCCAGCAGCTTGGACCCTAGCGGGGGAGATACGCAGTATTTT
cdr3_aa: CASSLDPSGGDTQYF

j_call: TRBJ2-3
v_call: TRBV13
clone_size: .
d_call: TRBD2
cdr3_nt: TGTGCCAGCAGCCCCCGGCTGCGACTAGCGGGGGGGACTAGCACAGATACGCAGTATTTT
cdr3_aa: CASSPRLRLAGGTSTDTQYF

j_call: TRBJ1-1
v_call: TRBV7-6
clone_size: .
d_call: .
cdr3_nt: TGTGCCAGCAGCGACGGGACTGAGGGTTTCTTT
cdr3_aa: CASSDGTEGFF

j_call: TRBJ1-2
v_call: TRBV18
clone_size: .
d_call: TRBD1
cdr3_nt: TGTGCCAGCTCACCTGACAGGGGAGATGGCTACACCTTC
cdr3_aa: CASSPDRGDGYTF